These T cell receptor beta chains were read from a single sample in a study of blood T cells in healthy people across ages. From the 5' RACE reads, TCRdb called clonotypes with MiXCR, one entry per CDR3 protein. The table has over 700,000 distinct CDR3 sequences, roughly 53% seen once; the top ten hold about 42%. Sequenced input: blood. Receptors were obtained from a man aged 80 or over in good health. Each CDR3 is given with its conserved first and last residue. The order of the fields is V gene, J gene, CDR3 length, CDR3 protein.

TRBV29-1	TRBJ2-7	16	CSVEAGGLTTYYEQYF
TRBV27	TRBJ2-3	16	CASSSPRDRLPDTQYF
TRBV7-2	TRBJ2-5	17	CASSLPSKRGPGETQYF
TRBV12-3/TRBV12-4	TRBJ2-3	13	CASNSGSTDMQYF
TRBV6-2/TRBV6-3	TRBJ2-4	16	CANRGSSVLAKNIQYF
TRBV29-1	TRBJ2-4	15	CSVGGRSTTKNIQYF
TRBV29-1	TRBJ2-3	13	CSGHRPGTDTQYF
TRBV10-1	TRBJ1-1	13	CASSESPPGEAFF
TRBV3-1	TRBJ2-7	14	CASSRSDRGYERYF
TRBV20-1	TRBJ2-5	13	CSGLRLAGETQYF
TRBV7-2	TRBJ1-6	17	CASSPGAGSSYNSPLHF
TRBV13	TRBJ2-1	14	CASSSPGLGVEQFF
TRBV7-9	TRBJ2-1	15	CASPLAGGPYNEQFF
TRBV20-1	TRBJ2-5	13	CSADGRAQETQYF
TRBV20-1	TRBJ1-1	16	CSADEQGSRMNTEAFF
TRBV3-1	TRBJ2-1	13	CASSQVPVGEQFF
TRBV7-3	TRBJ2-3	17	CASSYVGTGGYGDTQYF
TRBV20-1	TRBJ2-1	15	CSARSGGRNYNEQFF
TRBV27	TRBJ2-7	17	CASSFGGTGISSYEQNF
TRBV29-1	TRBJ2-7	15	CSFGPGTGGFVAQYF
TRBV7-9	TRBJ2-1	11	CASSLGGWQFF
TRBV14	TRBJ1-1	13	CASSQDGLGGAFF
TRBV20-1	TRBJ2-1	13	CSAGGSGNNEQFF
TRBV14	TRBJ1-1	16	CASSQDLLGGTTEAFF
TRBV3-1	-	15	CASSPLRIRGNEQYF
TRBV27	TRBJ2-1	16	CASSLSATATYNEQFF
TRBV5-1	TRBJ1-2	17	CASSPGTAAGGYYGYTF
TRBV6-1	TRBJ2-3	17	CASTGGGAAGQHRDAYF
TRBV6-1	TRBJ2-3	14	CASRTSGRGTYAYF
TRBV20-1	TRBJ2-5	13	CSARHPGSETQYF
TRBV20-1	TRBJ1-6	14	CSAKGQNYNSPLHF
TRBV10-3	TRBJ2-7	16	CAIRIGVGVGYNEQYF
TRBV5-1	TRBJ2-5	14	CASSSRQGGQTQYF
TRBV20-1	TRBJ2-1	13	CSARREFNNEQFF
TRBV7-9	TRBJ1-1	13	CASSFSRDTEAFF
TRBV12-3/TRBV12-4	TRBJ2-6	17	CAIRPGQGTGGANVLTF
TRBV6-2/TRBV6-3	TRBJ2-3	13	CASSYAVVSDAYF
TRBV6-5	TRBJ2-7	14	CASTRTGESYEQYF
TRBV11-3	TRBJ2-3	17	CASSLDTRTSGTDTQYF
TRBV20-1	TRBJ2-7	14	CSASFGPVSSEQYF
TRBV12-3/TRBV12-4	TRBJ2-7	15	CASSRGLAEDNEQYF
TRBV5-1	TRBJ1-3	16	CASSLAGTASGNTIYF
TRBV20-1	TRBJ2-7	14	CSARPLAPTYEQYF
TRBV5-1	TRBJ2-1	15	CASSLQAGERNEQFF
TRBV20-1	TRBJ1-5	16	CSARGQGSLRNQPQHF
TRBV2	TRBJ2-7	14	CASRATGISEEQYF
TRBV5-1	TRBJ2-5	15	CASSRVTGAGKTQYF
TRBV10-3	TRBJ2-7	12	CAISDMSGEQYF
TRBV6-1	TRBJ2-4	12	CASSYTRGQQYF
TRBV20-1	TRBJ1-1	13	CSALRGGTTEAFF